The clone carrying this T cell receptor beta chain has just a few counts. Its antigen is unknown. Trimming shortened V by 0 bases and J by 0 bases, and 9 bases separated the two germline ends. Germline lookup yields CDR1 LGHNA and CDR2 YSLEER. CDR3 length: 16 residues. The sample belongs to a study of T-cell memory formation after mild COVID-19. Study in general: TCR clusters largely stayed donor specific.

Employing constant-segment primers, 5'RACE generated TCR alpha and TCR beta cDNA libraries bearing sample barcodes and UMIs. TCRdb independently ran MiXCR on the 5' RACE reads; one entry per CDR3 protein. The table records 110,000 or so distinct CDR3 sequences, 20% to 25% of them present only once. Findings of the study overall: Contracting clones, day 15 to 85, had balanced CD4/CD8, and later expanders favored CD4+.

Sequencing input: PBMCs or a T cell subset sorted from them (not recorded which). V and J are TRBV4-3 and TRBJ1-3; D gene uncertain. The source is a man aged 18 to 35 who had mild COVID-19 (a few samples of this study predate the infection). Cell type and time point are not known. Here the CDR3 reads CASSQDRFGSGNTIYF. CDR3 bases: TGCGCCAGCAGCCAAGATCGATTCGGCTCTGGAAACACCATATATTTT.